Each of the 29 T cell receptor beta chains below was sequenced from the same sample in a study of T cell responses to AZD1222 COVID-19 vaccine. TCRdb's table, derived via immunoSEQ multiplex PCR, lists solely in-frame clones and lacks some. The table includes 150,000 to 180,000 clones, about nine tenths detected once. The input for sequencing was peripheral blood, taken on day 0 of AZD1222 vaccination. The receptor set was obtained from an adult in good health.

CDR3 loop: CASSYRMNTEAFF. As DNA, the CDR3 is TGTGCCAGTAGCTACCGCATGAACACTGAAGCTTTCTTT. This chain links TRBV19 with TRBJ1-1; D gene unclear. The germline V gene has CDR1 LNHDA and CDR2 SQIVND (reference sequence). Trimming took off 6 bases at V and 0 bases at J, with 8 bases between the two ends. The CDR3 is 13 amino acids.

The J gene is TRBJ2-2, the V gene TRBV14; no definite D call. V was trimmed by 4 bases and J by 4 bases, leaving 7 bases between them. This CDR3 is 13 amino acids long. Germline V gene lookup returns CDR1 SGHDN and CDR2 FVKESK. The CDR3, as DNA: TGTGCCAGCAGCCCGTCGCTCACCGGGGAGCTGTTTTTT. Translation gives CASSPSLTGELFF.

This rearrangement joins TRBV18 to TRBJ1-5; a possible D gene is TRBD1 (6 bases). CDR3 length equals 16 residues. From germline, CDR1 is KGHSH and CDR2 LQKENI. The V end was cut by 1 base, the J end by 7 bases, with 17 bases between. CDR3 amino acids: CASSPRGQGGDQPQHF. The CDR3 DNA reads as TGTGCCAGCTCACCACGGGGGCAGGGCGGTGACCAGCCCCAGCATTTT.

The gene calls are TRBV27 and TRBJ2-5; TRBD2 matches at 7 bases. Germline assignment: CDR1 MNHEY and CDR2 SMNVEV (reference sequence). CDR3 length: 14 residues. V lost 3 bases, J lost 5 bases, and 6 bases stayed unmatched. As DNA, the CDR3 is TGTGCCAGCAGTTTGGGGGGGATCGGGGAGACCCAGTACTTC. This translates into CASSLGGIGETQYF.

The chain joins TRBV4-2 to TRBJ1-3; 7 nucleotides match TRBD1. CDR3 length equals 20 residues. V shed 0 bases and J 0 bases; nucleotides not matched to a gene: 14. The germline CDR1 and CDR2 sequences are LGHNA and YNFKEQ. The CDR3 here is CASSQDRRGTGTVSGNTIYF. In nucleotides, the CDR3 is TGTGCCAGCAGCCAAGATCGGAGGGGAACGGGGACAGTCTCTGGAAACACCATATATTTT.

The chain joins TRBV14 to TRBJ2-3; D uncertain. With 0 bases removed from V and 1 base from J, the gap between germline ends came to 11 bases. Per germline, CDR1 SGHDN and CDR2 FVKESK. The CDR3 totals 16 residues. CDR3 in DNA: TGTGCCAGCAGCCAAGATCAAGGCCGACGCACAGATACGCAGTATTTT. Translating it yields CASSQDQGRRTDTQYF.

V usage is TRBV6-6 and J usage is TRBJ1-5; maybe TRBD1 (5 bases). Germline V CDR1 and CDR2: MNHNY, SVGAGI (reference sequence). Between the trimmed V and J ends, which lost 5 bases and 8 bases, there was a span of 19 bases. The CDR3 totals 15 residues. The CDR3 here is CASSPGTAYLEPQHF. Here the CDR3 DNA reads TGTGCCAGCAGTCCAGGGACGGCGTATTTGGAGCCCCAGCATTTT.

V is TRBV18 and J is TRBJ2-1; D call uncertain. CDR3 length: 15 amino acids. V lost 3 bases, J lost 0 bases, and 9 bases lay in between. Germline CDR1 is KGHSH and CDR2 is LQKENI. CDR3 sequence reads: CASSPSASSYNEQFF. The CDR3, as DNA: TGTGCCAGCTCACCGAGCGCAAGCTCCTACAATGAGCAGTTCTTC.

J is TRBJ2-2 and V is TRBV7-8; D not resolved. The CDR3 is 12 amino acids. V was cut by 1 base and J by 4 bases, with 1 base left in between. Germline V gene data show CDR1 as SGHVS and CDR2 as FQNEAQ. The CDR3 DNA reads as TGTGCCAGCAGCTTAGTCACCGGGGAGCTGTTTTTT. Its translation: CASSLVTGELFF.

This chain joins TRBV29-1 and TRBJ1-2; no reliable D call. CDR1 and CDR2 (germline): SQVTM, ANQGSEA. Deletions cut 2 bases from V and 0 bases from J, with 1 base between. The CDR3 has 11 residues. Written as DNA, the CDR3 is TGCAGCGTTGAACCTAACTATGGCTACACCTTC. Translation: CSVEPNYGYTF.

This CDR3 is CASSLEGTSPLHF. DNA for the CDR3: TGTGCCAGCAGCTTGGAAGGGACTTCACCCCTCCACTTT. The rearrangement uses TRBV5-6 and TRBJ1-6; D might be TRBD1 (5 bases). The CDR3 runs 13 residues. Germline V CDR1 and CDR2: SGHDT, YYEEEE. V lost 0 bases, J lost 9 bases, and 7 bases lay in between. Combining the CDR3 with reference TRBV5-6 and TRBJ1-6 gives the whole variable domain DAGVTQSPTHLIKTRGQQVTLRCSPKSGHDTVSWYQQALGQGPQFIFQYYEEEERQRGNFPDRFSGHQFPNYSSELNVNALLLGDSALYLCASSLEGTSPLHFGNGTRLTVT.

CDR3 nucleotides: TGTGCCAGCAGTTGGGACAGGGTTATCCATGGCTACACCTTC. Protein: CASSWDRVIHGYTF. J is TRBJ1-2 and V is TRBV5-6, with 9 positions matching TRBD1. The CDR3 sequence is 14 residues long. CDR1 and CDR2 from the germline V gene are SGHDT and YYEEEE. Trimming took 5 bases from V and 6 from J; bases not matched to a gene: 8.

The V and J genes are TRBV19 and TRBJ2-5, with a possible D match to TRBD2 (6 bases). The CDR3 length is 14 residues. Germline CDR1 is LNHDA and CDR2 is SQIVND (reference sequence). Trimming shortened V by 7 bases and J by 5 bases, and 17 bases separated the two germline ends. Written as DNA, the CDR3 is TGTGCCAGTAACCTTGCTCTGGGGAGGGAGACCCAGTACTTC. It yields the protein CASNLALGRETQYF.

In its sample, this clone was seen once. V is TRBV5-1 and J is TRBJ2-5; 8 bases are a match to TRBD2. Germline lookup yields CDR1 SGHRS and CDR2 YFSETQ. Trimming took 3 bases from V and 4 from J; bases not matched to a gene: 8. The CDR3 sequence is 15 residues long. Written as DNA, the CDR3 is TGCGCCAGCAGCTCCTCCGGGACTAGTTCAGAGACCCAGTACTTC. As protein: CASSSSGTSSETQYF.

This clone was detected a few times. This sequence joins TRBV5-6 and TRBJ2-4, with D unclear. Germline CDR1 SGHDT, CDR2 YYEEEE. V was pared by 3 bases and J by 2 bases, with 15 bases between. The length of the CDR3 is 16 residues. DNA for the CDR3: TGTGCCAGCAGCTCCCGAACGACTGGGACCAAAAACATTCAGTACTTC. Its translation is CASSSRTTGTKNIQYF. The full variable domain, completed using reference TRBV5-6 and TRBJ2-4, is DAGVTQSPTHLIKTRGQQVTLRCSPKSGHDTVSWYQQALGQGPQFIFQYYEEEERQRGNFPDRFSGHQFPNYSSELNVNALLLGDSALYLCASSSRTTGTKNIQYFGAGTRLSVL.

The chain combines TRBV10-3 with TRBJ2-3, with TRBD2 as a possible D gene (6 bases). Germline V gene sequence: CDR1 ENHRY, CDR2 SYGVKD. Trimming cost V 5 bases and J 4 bases, with 10 bases left between them. This CDR3 comprises 13 residues. CDR3 in amino acids: CAISWGVADTQYF. CDR3 in DNA: TGTGCCATCAGTTGGGGGGTTGCAGATACGCAGTATTTT.

The chain combines TRBV18 with TRBJ2-7; unclear D gene. There are 11 residues in the CDR3. Germline CDR1 reads KGHSH; CDR2 reads LQKENI. Trimming removed 3 bases at V and 9 bases at J, with 9 bases between. The chain's CDR3 is CASSPDVGQYF. In DNA, the CDR3 is TGTGCCAGCTCACCGGATGTTGGGCAGTACTTC. Filled out from reference TRBV18 and TRBJ2-7, the complete variable domain reads NAGVMQNPRHLVRRRGQEARLRCSPMKGHSHVYWYRQLPEEGLKFMVYLQKENIIDESGMPKERFSAEFPKEGPSILRIQQVVRGDSAAYFCASSPDVGQYFGPGTRLTVT.

V gene TRBV6-5 combines with J gene TRBJ2-7; TRBD1 matches 9 bases. The length of the CDR3 is 14 residues. Per germline, CDR1 MNHEY and CDR2 SVGAGI. J lost 2 bases, V lost 6 bases, and 5 bases had no gene match. CDR3 sequence: CASRYDRGTYEQYF. CDR3 bases: TGTGCCAGCAGGTACGACAGGGGGACCTACGAGCAGTACTTC.

The V and J genes are TRBV2 and TRBJ2-1, with 14 bases that match TRBD2. With V trimmed by 6 bases and J by 4 bases, 5 bases remained unmatched. CDR1 and CDR2 from the germline V gene are SNHLY and FYNNEI. The CDR3 is 16 residues long. The CDR3, as DNA: TGTGCCAGCAGAATTGGGACTAGCGGGGGATACAATGAGCAGTTCTTC. Residues: CASRIGTSGGYNEQFF.

V is TRBV15 and J is TRBJ1-2; D gene ambiguous. Trimming cost V 0 bases and J 10 bases, with 15 bases left between them. The CDR3 covers 14 residues. CDR1 LNHNV and CDR2 YYDKDF come from the germline V gene (reference sequence). In DNA, the CDR3 is TGTGCCACCAGCAGAGATCACACAGCTTTAGACTACACCTTC. As protein: CATSRDHTALDYTF.

CDR3 coding DNA: TGTGCCAGCAGTTCTGGACGCGTCGAAAAACTGTTTTTT. Translated, it gives CASSSGRVEKLFF. The chain is built from TRBV12-3 or TRBV12-4 and TRBJ1-4, with D uncertain. Trimming pared 4 bases from V and 8 bases from J, leaving 11 bases between. This CDR3 region has 13 residues.

The V call is TRBV3-1 (or the pseudogene TRBV3-2), the J call TRBJ1-6, with 9 bases fitting TRBD1. Trimming cost V 6 bases and J 9 bases; bases outside gene matches: 3. This CDR3 is built from 13 residues. Germline assignment: CDR1 LGHDT and CDR2 YNNKEL (reference sequence). This CDR3 is CASRGQGSSPLHF. CDR3 coding DNA: TGTGCCAGCAGGGGACAGGGAAGTTCACCCCTCCACTTT.

J is TRBJ1-4 and V is TRBV11-2, with D possibly being TRBD1 (6 bases). Germline values: CDR1 SGHAT, CDR2 FQNNGV. Trimming cost V 3 bases and J 8 bases, with 13 bases left between them. The CDR3 consists of 14 residues. The CDR3, as DNA: TGTGCCAGCAGCTTCGGGATGGGGGGCGAAAAACTGTTTTTT. This sequence encodes CASSFGMGGEKLFF. The full variable domain, in which reference TRBV11-2 and TRBJ1-4 provide the parts outside the CDR3, is EAGVAQSPRYKIIEKRQSVAFWCNPISGHATLYWYQQILGQGPKLLIQFQNNGVVDDSQLPKDRFSAERLKGVDSTLKIQPAKLEDSAVYLCASSFGMGGEKLFFGSGTQLSVL.

The chain is built from TRBV6-9 and TRBJ1-5; a weak D match, TRBD1 (5 bases). This CDR3 region has 19 residues. Between the trimmed V and J ends, which lost 6 bases and 1 base, there was a span of 25 bases. Germline V lookup: CDR1 MNHGY, CDR2 SVAAGI. The CDR3 DNA sequence: TGTGCCAGCAGGAACTTACCCAGACTCGGGACGGAAAGCAATCAGCCCCAGCATTTT. Translation: CASRNLPRLGTESNQPQHF.

The rearrangement uses TRBV3-1 (or the pseudogene TRBV3-2) and TRBJ1-1; possible D gene TRBD1, 5 bases. The CDR3 consists of 11 residues. Germline CDR1 reads LGHDT; CDR2 reads YNNKEL (reference sequence). V was shortened by 3 bases and J by 8 bases, with 7 bases between the two germline ends. CDR3 protein: CASSHRTEAFF. The CDR3 DNA follows: TGTGCCAGCAGCCACCGGACAGAAGCTTTCTTT.

The rearrangement links TRBV3-1 (or the pseudogene TRBV3-2) to TRBJ2-1, with D uncertain. The CDR3 covers 11 residues. Germline CDR1 reads LGHDT; CDR2 reads YNNKEL (reference sequence). Trimming shortened V by 4 bases and J by 13 bases, and 11 bases separated the two germline ends. The CDR3 loop is CASSRSQDQFF. CDR3 in DNA: TGTGCCAGCAGCCGGAGTCAGGATCAGTTCTTC.

The chain joins TRBV5-1 to TRBJ1-3; 7 bases fit TRBD1. The germline CDR1 and CDR2 sequences are SGHRS and YFSETQ. The CDR3 spans 16 residues. V was pared by 7 bases and J by 0 bases, with 10 bases of the junction left unmatched. The CDR3 coding sequence is TGCGCCAGCGCAATACAGGGGATTGACTCTGGAAACACCATATATTTT. Protein: CASAIQGIDSGNTIYF.

V and J are TRBV27 and TRBJ2-2, with 8 bases identical to TRBD2. CDR3 length: 14 amino acids. Germline trimming cut 5 bases from V and 5 bases from J; bases unmatched to any gene: 4. The V gene's germline CDR1 is MNHEY and CDR2 SMNVEV (reference sequence). CDR3 coding DNA: TGTGCCAGCAGTCCCCGGGGGGGGACCGGGGAGCTGTTTTTT. This gives the protein CASSPRGGTGELFF.

The rearrangement joins TRBV3-1 (or the pseudogene TRBV3-2) to TRBJ2-3, with TRBD2 matching over 8 bases. V lost 2 bases and J lost 2; bases outside the gene matches: 6. There are 16 residues in the CDR3. Germline CDR1 is LGHDT and CDR2 is YNNKEL (reference sequence). This CDR3 reads CASSQWTSQSTDTQYF. The CDR3 DNA reads as TGTGCCAGCAGCCAATGGACTAGCCAATCCACAGATACGCAGTATTTT.